The T cell receptor (beta chain) described here comes from a study of cytomegalovirus exposure and HLA in healthy donors. Study-level points and caveats: CMV serostatus was the only immune exposure information that was available.

Trimming stripped 1 base from V and 5 bases from J, with 12 bases between. The CDR3 length is 14 residues. The germline CDR1 and CDR2 sequences are SGHKS and YYEKEE (reference sequence). PCR primers comprised 60 Vbeta and 13 Jbeta primers. Libraries were prepared by immunoSEQ multiplex PCR; TCRdb keeps only in-frame clonotypes and omits some of them. This sample has 200,000 to 250,000 clones, with approximately 80% found just once. As concerns this clone: As yet, its antigen is unknown.

Sequenced: PBMCs. The receptor comes from a man between 35 and 55 years old in good health and CMV-seronegative. The chain couples TRBV5-5 to TRBJ1-1; D is uncertain. The CDR3 reads CASSLNERVTEAFF. The CDR3 coding sequence is TGTGCCAGCAGCTTGAATGAGAGGGTTACTGAAGCTTTCTTT.